These 21 T cell receptor beta chains came from one sample sequenced in a study of T cell changes during pregnancy in multiple sclerosis. TCRdb's copy holds only in-frame clones and misses some; the assay was immunoSEQ multiplex PCR. The table shows some 41,000 clones, with 90% occurring only once. The specimen comprised CD8+ T cells from peripheral blood mononuclear cells, sampled in the first trimester of pregnancy. These receptors were obtained from a female donor with multiple sclerosis, enrolled in a pregnancy study.

The chain is built from TRBV27 and TRBJ2-6; 8 bases line up with TRBD2. Trimming at V came to 11 bases and at J to 3 bases, leaving 6 bases not matched to a gene. Germline CDR1 and CDR2: MNHEY and SMNVEV (reference sequence). The CDR3 sequence is 14 residues long. The CDR3, as DNA: TGTGCCTCGGGGGGGGGAGATGGGGCCAACGTCCTGACTTTC. Its translation: CASGGGDGANVLTF.

The V and J genes are TRBV5-4 and TRBJ1-1; the D is unclear. This CDR3 is built from 12 residues. V was cut by 4 bases and J by 10 bases, with 14 bases left in between. The V gene's germline CDR1 is SGHNT and CDR2 YYREEE (reference sequence). CDR3 in DNA: TGTGCCAGCAGCGTGGACCAGAGGAGAGCTTTCTTT. This sequence encodes CASSVDQRRAFF.

The J gene is TRBJ2-5, the V gene TRBV9; TRBD2 agrees at 9 bases. Germline CDR1 SGDLS, CDR2 YYNGEE. Trimming cost V 4 bases and J 5 bases; bases outside gene matches: 12. The CDR3 consists of 16 residues. In DNA form, the CDR3 reads TGTGCCAGCAGCCTAACGGGGCTAGCGGGGAGGGAGACCCAGTACTTC. It encodes CASSLTGLAGRETQYF.

This clone showed up many times. The chain carries TRBV5-6 and TRBJ2-1; D may be TRBD1 (6 bases). Trimming cost V 0 bases and J 7 bases, with 17 bases left between them. Germline V lookup: CDR1 SGHDT, CDR2 YYEEEE. The CDR3 consists of 16 residues. CDR3 sequence (DNA): TGTGCCAGCAGCTTGGAATGGCTAGGGGGACGGAATGAGCAGTTCTTC. This translates into CASSLEWLGGRNEQFF.

This chain joins TRBV7-6 and TRBJ2-1; 13 bases are shared with TRBD2. Per germline, CDR1 SGHVS and CDR2 FNYEAQ. The CDR3 extends over 17 amino acids. The J segment lost 5 bases and the V segment lost 5 bases, leaving 9 bases of the junction unmatched. The CDR3 coding sequence is TGTGCCAGCAGCCGTGGACTAGCGGGAGAGGAGAACAATGAGCAGTTCTTC. It yields the protein CASSRGLAGEENNEQFF.

The chain combines TRBV6-5 with TRBJ2-7, with 10 bases identical to TRBD2. CDR1 is MNHEY and CDR2 is SVGAGI in the germline V gene. The CDR3 covers 15 residues. V was clipped by 5 bases and J by 2 bases; unmatched bases: 6. CDR3 in amino acids: CASSRGTSVTYEQYF. The CDR3 nucleotides read TGTGCCAGCAGTCGCGGGACTAGCGTCACCTACGAGCAGTACTTC.

The chain carries TRBV5-1 and TRBJ2-1; TRBD2 aligns across 12 bases. Germline CDR1 and CDR2: SGHRS and YFSETQ. J gave up 9 bases and V 2 bases, and 9 bases lay outside the gene matches. This CDR3 comprises 16 residues. DNA of the CDR3: TGCGCCAGCAGCTTCCTGACTAGCGGGAGTGGAGGTGAGCAGTTCTTC. Protein: CASSFLTSGSGGEQFF.

The gene calls are TRBV11-3 and TRBJ2-2; no reliable D call. V lost 5 bases, J lost 5 bases, and 15 bases lay in between. The CDR3 has 15 amino acids. Germline lookup yields CDR1 SGHNT and CDR2 YENEEA. The CDR3 DNA is TGTGCCAGCAGCCCACGCAATTCGCAGACCGGGGAGCTGTTTTTT. This sequence encodes CASSPRNSQTGELFF.

The chain links TRBV4-1 to TRBJ2-7; tentative D call: TRBD1 (5 bases). Trimming cost V 1 base and J 2 bases, with 12 bases left between them. CDR3 length: 15 amino acids. CDR1 MGHRA and CDR2 YSYEKL come from the germline V gene. CDR3 in DNA: TGCGCCAGCAGCCAAGGGAAGGGGCCCGCCTACGAGCAGTACTTC. Translated: CASSQGKGPAYEQYF.

V usage is TRBV5-6 and J usage is TRBJ2-7, with D maybe TRBD2 (5 bases). Trimming removed 4 bases from V and 4 bases from J, with 18 bases in between. The CDR3 is made up of 15 amino acids. In germline, CDR1 is SGHDT, CDR2 YYEEEE. This CDR3 reads CASSPGWEIGYEQYF. DNA of the CDR3: TGTGCCAGCAGCCCAGGCTGGGAGATAGGATACGAGCAGTACTTC.

This clone was counted between two and nine times. The chain carries TRBV12-5 and TRBJ1-1; a weak D match, TRBD1 (5 bases). V was shortened by 0 bases and J by 4 bases, with 12 bases between the two germline ends. Germline loops: CDR1 LGHNT, CDR2 FRNRAP. CDR3 length: 15 residues. CDR3 sequence (DNA): TGTGCTAGTGGTTTGGTACAGGATCTTTTCACTGAAGCTTTCTTT. Its protein is CASGLVQDLFTEAFF.

DNA of the CDR3: TGTGCCAGCAGCGGTCAGGGGGAAGCCTATAGCAATCAGCCCCAGCATTTT. Its protein is CASSGQGEAYSNQPQHF. V gene TRBV7-9 combines with J gene TRBJ1-5, with 7 bases identical to TRBD1. The germline gives CDR1 SEHNR, CDR2 FQNEAQ (reference sequence). CDR3 length equals 17 residues. V lost 5 bases and J lost 0; bases outside the gene matches: 10.

The chain joins TRBV5-8 to TRBJ1-1; D not certain. The length of the CDR3 is 16 residues. Germline V CDR1 and CDR2: SGHTS, YDEGEE. V lost 1 base and J lost 1, with 14 bases in between. For the CDR3, the DNA is TGTGCCAGCAGCTTGAGGGCTAGCTCCTCGAACACTGAAGCTTTCTTT. Its protein is CASSLRASSSNTEAFF.

The chain combines TRBV27 with TRBJ1-1; 8 nucleotides match TRBD1. V shed 5 bases, J shed 4 bases, and the junction held 3 bases outside the gene matches. The CDR3 totals 13 residues. The germline CDR1 and CDR2 sequences are MNHEY and SMNVEV (reference sequence). CDR3 amino acids: CASSQTGGTEAFF. Here the CDR3 DNA reads TGTGCCAGCAGTCAAACAGGGGGCACTGAAGCTTTCTTT.

This sequence joins TRBV29-1 and TRBJ2-3, with D uncertain. CDR1 is SQVTM, CDR2 ANQGSEA, per germline. V shed 6 bases and J shed 6 bases, with 31 bases lying between them. This CDR3 contains 18 residues. CDR3 protein: CSVESISVGVKDRDTQYF. DNA of the CDR3: TGCAGCGTCGAATCTATATCGGTAGGAGTAAAAGACCGGGATACGCAGTATTTT.

The CDR3 DNA sequence: TGCGCCAGCAGTGAGTCCGGAGCTTGGGCCTACAATGAGCAGTTCTTC. This gives the protein CASSESGAWAYNEQFF. The chain couples TRBV10-2 to TRBJ2-1; D is ambiguous. The CDR3 loop spans 16 amino acids. V gave up 0 bases and J gave up 2 bases, with 11 bases separating them. From germline, CDR1 is WSHSY and CDR2 SAAADI.

The chain employs TRBV19 and TRBJ1-4, with D perhaps TRBD1 (5 bases). Deletions cut 4 bases from V and 6 bases from J, with 12 bases between. The CDR3 contains 14 residues. The germline V gene encodes CDR1 LNHDA and CDR2 SQIVND (reference sequence). The CDR3 sequence: CASSNRGLYEKLFF. The CDR3 nucleotides are TGTGCCAGTAGTAACCGGGGACTATATGAAAAACTGTTTTTT. Full variable domain (missing parts from reference TRBV19 and TRBJ1-4): DGGITQSPKYLFRKEGQNVTLSCEQNLNHDAMYWYRQDPGQGLRLIYYSQIVNDFQKGDIAEGYSVSREKKESFPLTVTSAQKNPTAFYLCASSNRGLYEKLFFGSGTQLSVL.

V and J are TRBV4-1 and TRBJ1-3, with D hard to call. This CDR3 spans 15 amino acids. Between the trimmed V and J ends, which lost 0 bases and 0 bases, there was a span of 6 bases. The V gene's germline CDR1 is MGHRA and CDR2 YSYEKL. The CDR3 nucleotides read TGCGCCAGCAGCCAAGATTCCTCCTCTGGAAACACCATATATTTT. Its translation: CASSQDSSSGNTIYF.

The chain employs TRBV18 and TRBJ1-1; possible D gene TRBD1, 5 bases. CDR1 and CDR2 (germline): KGHSH, LQKENI. The CDR3 totals 16 residues. Trimming shortened V by 0 bases and J by 4 bases, and 15 bases separated the two germline ends. Written as DNA, the CDR3 is TGTGCCAGCTCACCACCCGGCCAAGGGGATGTCACTGAAGCTTTCTTT. It yields the protein CASSPPGQGDVTEAFF.

CDR3 sequence: CASRMGLEADTQYF. CDR3 DNA: TGTGCCAGCAGGATGGGACTAGAAGCAGATACGCAGTATTTT. This chain joins TRBV9 and TRBJ2-3; 8 nucleotides line up with TRBD2. CDR1 and CDR2 from the germline V gene are SGDLS and YYNGEE. The CDR3 extends over 14 amino acids. Trimming at V came to 5 bases and at J to 4 bases, leaving 6 bases not matched to a gene. The whole variable domain, remainder taken from reference TRBV9 and TRBJ2-3, is DSGVTQTPKHLITATGQRVTLRCSPRSGDLSVYWYQQSLDQGLQFLIQYYNGEERAKGNILERFSAQQFPDLHSELNLSSLELGDSALYFCASRMGLEADTQYFGPGTRLTVL.

This chain links TRBV7-7 with TRBJ2-5, with D maybe TRBD2 (6 bases). The V and J ends lost 4 bases and 2 bases respectively, with 17 bases between them. Germline values: CDR1 SSHAT, CDR2 FNYEAQ (reference sequence). The CDR3 spans 16 residues. The CDR3 here is CASSSERDSGQETQYF. The CDR3 DNA sequence: TGTGCCAGCAGCTCAGAAAGAGATAGCGGACAAGAGACCCAGTACTTC.